Shown below are 10 T cell receptor beta chains from a single sample sequenced in a study of blood T cell repertoires in COVID-19. The method was immunoSEQ multiplex PCR; TCRdb's version includes in-frame clones alone and lacks a portion of them. The sample includes under 350,000 clones, approximately 86% of them seen just once. Sequencing was done on a sample of PBMCs or T cells enriched from blood (not recorded which). The receptors stem from a woman aged 40 to 50 with acute COVID-19.

This clone has a single count. V is TRBV21-1 and J is TRBJ1-1; TRBD1 reflects the table's D call only, with no check against the DNA. TRBV21-1 is listed as a pseudogene. This CDR3 contains 17 residues. This chain's CDR3 is CASSAPLTGLANTEAFF. CDR3 coding DNA: TGTGCCAGCAGCGCCCCCCTGACAGGGCTTGCGAACACTGAAGCTTTCTTT.

In regard to this clone: Other nucleotide sequences from this sample produce the same CDR3. The chain couples TRBV4-3 to TRBJ1-1; no reliable D call. The length of the CDR3 is 14 residues. V lost 1 base and J lost 1, with 7 bases in between. Germline CDR1 is LGHNA and CDR2 is YSLEER. CDR3 residues: CASSQVSGNTEAFF. CDR3 DNA: TGCGCCAGCAGCCAAGTGTCCGGGAACACTGAAGCTTTCTTT.

The sample holds one count of this clone. The rearrangement joins TRBV27 to TRBJ1-1; TRBD1 matches 11 bases. The CDR3 is 18 residues long. Germline V gene data show CDR1 as MNHEY and CDR2 as SMNVEV (reference sequence). Trimming took 5 bases from V and 3 from J; bases not matched to a gene: 14. The CDR3 DNA follows: TGTGCCAGCAGTCGTAACCGGGACAGGGGGTCGAGGGACACTGAAGCTTTCTTT. As protein: CASSRNRDRGSRDTEAFF.

The rearrangement joins TRBV3-1 (or the pseudogene TRBV3-2) to TRBJ1-2; TRBD1 might be the D (5 bases). Per germline, CDR1 LGHDT and CDR2 YNNKEL (reference sequence). CDR3 length: 13 residues. V lost 1 base, J lost 8 bases, and 11 bases lay in between. This CDR3 is CASSQVGRVGYTF. The CDR3 DNA reads TGTGCCAGCAGCCAAGTTGGCAGGGTAGGCTACACCTTC.

The CDR3 here is CASSQDLDRLYYGYTF. As DNA, the CDR3 is TGCGCCAGCAGCCAAGATTTAGACAGGCTATACTATGGCTACACCTTC. The chain has TRBV4-3 and TRBJ1-2; TRBD1 is a possible D gene (6 bases). The CDR3 extends over 16 amino acids. The germline V and J ends were trimmed by 0 bases and 3 bases, with 14 bases remaining between them. Germline loops: CDR1 LGHNA, CDR2 YSLEER.

The V and J genes are TRBV6-5 and TRBJ2-3; 14 nucleotides match TRBD2. The CDR3 covers 15 residues. Germline-derived CDR1 and CDR2 are MNHEY and SVGAGI. After removal of 7 bases from V and 7 bases from J, the junction contained 7 bases not matched to a gene. CDR3 sequence reads: CASTGTSGSSNTQYF. The CDR3, as DNA: TGTGCCAGCACCGGGACTAGCGGGAGTTCGAATACGCAGTATTTT.

The V and J genes are TRBV25-1 and TRBJ2-1, with TRBD2 as a possible D gene (7 bases). The germline gives CDR1 MGHDK, CDR2 SYGVNS. The CDR3 consists of 16 residues. V gave up 1 base and J gave up 3 bases, with 13 bases separating them. CDR3 sequence: CASSESGGAVYNEQFF. CDR3 nucleotide sequence: TGTGCCAGCAGTGAATCTGGGGGGGCAGTCTACAATGAGCAGTTCTTC.

This chain connects TRBV15 to TRBJ2-1; TRBD1 matches at 8 bases. The CDR3 runs 16 residues. Germline V CDR1 and CDR2: LNHNV, YYDKDF (reference sequence). The J segment lost 2 bases and the V segment lost 1 base, leaving 4 bases of the junction unmatched. Here the CDR3 reads CATSRGQGLTYNEQFF. CDR3 bases: TGTGCCACCAGCAGAGGACAGGGGCTTACCTACAATGAGCAGTTCTTC.

The genes are TRBV9 and TRBJ1-2, with a possible D match to TRBD1 (5 bases). The CDR3 length is 15 residues. Per the germline V gene, CDR1 is SGDLS and CDR2 is YYNGEE. V was shortened by 4 bases and J by 4 bases, with 17 bases between the two germline ends. CDR3 region: CASSRGRGDLYGYTF. As DNA, the CDR3 is TGTGCCAGCAGCCGAGGACGGGGGGACCTCTATGGCTACACCTTC.

This clone was counted between two and nine times. The chain uses TRBV6-5 and TRBJ2-5; a possible D gene is TRBD1 (5 bases). Trimming stripped 6 bases from V and 4 bases from J, with 18 bases between. This CDR3 region has 15 residues. CDR1 and CDR2 from the germline V gene are MNHEY and SVGAGI. The CDR3 spells CASSLNPRERETQYF. The CDR3 DNA is TGTGCCAGCAGCCTTAACCCCAGGGAACGAGAGACCCAGTACTTC.